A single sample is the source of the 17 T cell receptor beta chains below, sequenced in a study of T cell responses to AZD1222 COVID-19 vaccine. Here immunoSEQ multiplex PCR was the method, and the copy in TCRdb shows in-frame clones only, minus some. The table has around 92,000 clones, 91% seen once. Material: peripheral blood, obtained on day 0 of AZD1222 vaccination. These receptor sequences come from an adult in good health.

CDR3 region: CATSDLTGHGELFF. For the CDR3, the DNA is TGTGCCACCAGTGATTTGACAGGGCACGGGGAGCTGTTTTTT. The chain joins TRBV24-1 to TRBJ2-2, with D possibly being TRBD1 (6 bases). The CDR3 loop spans 14 amino acids. Per germline, CDR1 KGHDR and CDR2 SFDVKD. The V gene lost 0 bases and the J gene lost 7 bases, with 8 bases spanning the gap.

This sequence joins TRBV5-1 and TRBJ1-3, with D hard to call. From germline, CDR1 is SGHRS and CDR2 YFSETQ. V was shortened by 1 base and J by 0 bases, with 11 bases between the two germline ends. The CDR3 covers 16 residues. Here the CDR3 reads CASSLRMGLSGNTIYF. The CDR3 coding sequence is TGCGCCAGCAGCTTGAGGATGGGCCTCTCTGGAAACACCATATATTTT.

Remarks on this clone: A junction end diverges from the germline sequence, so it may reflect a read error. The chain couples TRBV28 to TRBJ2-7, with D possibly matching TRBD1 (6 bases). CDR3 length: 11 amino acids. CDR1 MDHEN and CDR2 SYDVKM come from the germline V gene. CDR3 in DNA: TGTGCCAGCAGTTTCCGACAGGCGGCGCACTTC. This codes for CASSFRQAAHF.

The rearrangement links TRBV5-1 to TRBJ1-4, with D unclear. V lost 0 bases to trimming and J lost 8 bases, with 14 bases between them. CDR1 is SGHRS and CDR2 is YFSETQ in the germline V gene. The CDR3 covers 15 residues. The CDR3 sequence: CASSLGLILEEKLFF. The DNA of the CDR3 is TGCGCCAGCAGCTTGGGGTTGATTCTAGAGGAAAAACTGTTTTTT.

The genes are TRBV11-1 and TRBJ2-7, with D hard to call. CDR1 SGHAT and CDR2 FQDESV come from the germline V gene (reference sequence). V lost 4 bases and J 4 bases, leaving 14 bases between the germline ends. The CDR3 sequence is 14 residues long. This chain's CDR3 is CASSSLGSTYEQYF. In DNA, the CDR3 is TGTGCCAGCAGCTCGCTCGGTTCCACTTACGAGCAGTACTTC. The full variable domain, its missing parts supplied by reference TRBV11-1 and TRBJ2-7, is EAEVAQSPRYKITEKSQAVAFWCDPISGHATLYWYRQILGQGPELLVQFQDESVVDDSQLPKDRFSAERLKGVDSTLKIQPAELGDSAMYLCASSSLGSTYEQYFGPGTRLTVT.

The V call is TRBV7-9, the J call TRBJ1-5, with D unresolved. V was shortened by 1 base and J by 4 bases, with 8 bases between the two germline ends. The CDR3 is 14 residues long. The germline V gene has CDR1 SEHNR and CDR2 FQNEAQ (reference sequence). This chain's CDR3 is CASSLGAANQPQHF. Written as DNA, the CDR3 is TGTGCCAGCAGCTTAGGGGCAGCAAATCAGCCCCAGCATTTT.

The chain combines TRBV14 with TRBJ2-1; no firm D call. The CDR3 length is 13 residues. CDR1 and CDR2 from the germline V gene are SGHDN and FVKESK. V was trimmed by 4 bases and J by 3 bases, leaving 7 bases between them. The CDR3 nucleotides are TGTGCCAGCAGCCTCAGGCACTACAATGAGCAGTTCTTC. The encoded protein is CASSLRHYNEQFF.

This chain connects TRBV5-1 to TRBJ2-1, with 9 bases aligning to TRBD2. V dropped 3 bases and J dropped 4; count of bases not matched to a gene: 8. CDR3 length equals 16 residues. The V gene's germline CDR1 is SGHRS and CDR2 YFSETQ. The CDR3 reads CASSSGAGGIYNEQFF. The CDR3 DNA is TGCGCCAGCAGCTCCGGAGCGGGAGGCATTTACAATGAGCAGTTCTTC.

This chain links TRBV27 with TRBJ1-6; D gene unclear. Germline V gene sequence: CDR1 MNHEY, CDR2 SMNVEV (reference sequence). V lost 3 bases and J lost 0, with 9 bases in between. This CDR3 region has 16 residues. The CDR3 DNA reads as TGTGCCAGCAGTTTGAAAGCTAGCTCCTATAATTCACCCCTCCACTTT. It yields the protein CASSLKASSYNSPLHF.

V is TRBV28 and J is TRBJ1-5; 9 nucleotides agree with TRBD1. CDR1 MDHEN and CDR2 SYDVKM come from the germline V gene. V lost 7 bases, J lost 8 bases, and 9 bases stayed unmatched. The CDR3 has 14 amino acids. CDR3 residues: CASTTGTGSKPQHF. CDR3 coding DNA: TGTGCCAGCACCACCGGGACAGGGAGTAAGCCCCAGCATTTT.

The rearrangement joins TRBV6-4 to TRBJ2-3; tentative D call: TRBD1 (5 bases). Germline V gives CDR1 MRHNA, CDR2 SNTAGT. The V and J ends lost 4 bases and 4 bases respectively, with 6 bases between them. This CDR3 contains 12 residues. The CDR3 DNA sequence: TGTGCCAGCAGTGGCAGGGCAGATACGCAGTATTTT. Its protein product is CASSGRADTQYF.

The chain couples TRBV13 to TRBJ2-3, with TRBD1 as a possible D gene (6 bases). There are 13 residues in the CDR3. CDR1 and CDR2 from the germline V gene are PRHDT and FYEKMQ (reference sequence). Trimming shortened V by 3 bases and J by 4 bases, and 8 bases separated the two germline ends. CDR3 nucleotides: TGTGCCAGCAGCTTTAACAGGGCAGATACGCAGTATTTT. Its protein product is CASSFNRADTQYF.

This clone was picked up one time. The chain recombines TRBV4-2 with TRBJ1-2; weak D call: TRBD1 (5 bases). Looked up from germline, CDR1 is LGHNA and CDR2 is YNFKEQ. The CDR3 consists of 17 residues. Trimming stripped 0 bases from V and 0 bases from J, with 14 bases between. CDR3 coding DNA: TGTGCCAGCAGCCAAGATTATAACAGGATCTCTAACTATGGCTACACCTTC. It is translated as CASSQDYNRISNYGYTF.

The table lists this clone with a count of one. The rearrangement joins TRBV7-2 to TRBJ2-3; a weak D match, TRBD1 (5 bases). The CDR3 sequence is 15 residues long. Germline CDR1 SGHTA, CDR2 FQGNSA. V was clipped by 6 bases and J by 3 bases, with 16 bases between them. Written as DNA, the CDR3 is TGTGCCAGCAGTTCATATATAAGGGGTACAGATACGCAGTATTTT. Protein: CASSSYIRGTDTQYF. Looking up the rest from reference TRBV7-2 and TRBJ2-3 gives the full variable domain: GAGVSQSPSNKVTEKGKDVELRCDPISGHTALYWYRQSLGQGLEFLIYFQGNSAPDKSGLPSDRFSAERTGGSVSTLTIQRTQQEDSAVYLCASSSYIRGTDTQYFGPGTRLTVL.

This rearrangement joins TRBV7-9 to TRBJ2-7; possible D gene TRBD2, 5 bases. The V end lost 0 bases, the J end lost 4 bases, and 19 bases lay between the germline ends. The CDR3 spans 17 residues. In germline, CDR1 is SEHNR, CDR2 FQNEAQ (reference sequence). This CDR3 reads CASSLALAGYGMYEQYF. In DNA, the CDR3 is TGTGCCAGCAGCTTAGCGCTTGCAGGCTACGGGATGTACGAGCAGTACTTC.

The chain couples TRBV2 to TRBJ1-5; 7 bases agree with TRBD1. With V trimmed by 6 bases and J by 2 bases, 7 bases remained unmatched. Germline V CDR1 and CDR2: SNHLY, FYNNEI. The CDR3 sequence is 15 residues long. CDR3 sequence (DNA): TGTGCCAGCAGGGAACAGGGGTATGGCAATCAGCCCCAGCATTTT. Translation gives CASREQGYGNQPQHF. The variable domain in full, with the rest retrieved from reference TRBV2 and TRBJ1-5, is EPEVTQTPSHQVTQMGQEVILRCVPISNHLYFYWYRQILGQKVEFLVSFYNNEISEKSEIFDDQFSVERPDGSNFTLKIRSTKLEDSAMYFCASREQGYGNQPQHFGDGTRLSIL.

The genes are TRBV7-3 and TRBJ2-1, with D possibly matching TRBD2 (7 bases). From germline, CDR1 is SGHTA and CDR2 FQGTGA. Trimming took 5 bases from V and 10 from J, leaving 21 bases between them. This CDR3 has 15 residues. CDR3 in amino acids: CASSPSRGARGEQFF. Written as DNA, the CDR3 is TGTGCCAGCAGCCCTTCCCGGGGGGCCCGAGGGGAGCAGTTCTTC.